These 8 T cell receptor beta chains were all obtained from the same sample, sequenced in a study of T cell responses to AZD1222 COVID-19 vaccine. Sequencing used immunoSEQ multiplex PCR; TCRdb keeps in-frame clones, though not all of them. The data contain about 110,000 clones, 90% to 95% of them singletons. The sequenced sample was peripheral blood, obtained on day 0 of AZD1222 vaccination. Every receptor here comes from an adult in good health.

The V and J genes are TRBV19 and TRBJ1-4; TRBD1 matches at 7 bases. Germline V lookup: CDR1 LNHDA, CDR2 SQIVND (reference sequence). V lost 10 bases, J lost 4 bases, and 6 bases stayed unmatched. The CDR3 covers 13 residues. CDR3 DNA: TGTGCCACCCAGGGGGTACATAATGAAAAACTGTTTTTT. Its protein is CATQGVHNEKLFF. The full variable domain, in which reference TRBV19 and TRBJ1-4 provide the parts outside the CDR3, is DGGITQSPKYLFRKEGQNVTLSCEQNLNHDAMYWYRQDPGQGLRLIYYSQIVNDFQKGDIAEGYSVSREKKESFPLTVTSAQKNPTAFYLCATQGVHNEKLFFGSGTQLSVL.

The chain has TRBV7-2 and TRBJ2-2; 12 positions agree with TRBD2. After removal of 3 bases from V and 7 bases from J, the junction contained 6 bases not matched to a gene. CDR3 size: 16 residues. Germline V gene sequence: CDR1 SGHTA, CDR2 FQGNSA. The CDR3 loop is CASSLRLAGAGGELFF. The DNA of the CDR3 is TGTGCCAGCAGCTTGAGACTAGCGGGGGCAGGCGGGGAGCTGTTTTTT.

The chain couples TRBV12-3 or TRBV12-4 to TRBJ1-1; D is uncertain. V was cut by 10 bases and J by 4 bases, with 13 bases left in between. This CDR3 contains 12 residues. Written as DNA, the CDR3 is TGTGCCACCCAGAACTTAGGCACTGAAGCTTTCTTT. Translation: CATQNLGTEAFF.

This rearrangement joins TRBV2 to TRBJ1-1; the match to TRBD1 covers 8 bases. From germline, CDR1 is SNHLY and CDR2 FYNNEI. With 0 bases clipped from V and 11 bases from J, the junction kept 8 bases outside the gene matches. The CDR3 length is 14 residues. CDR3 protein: CASSEARMTGVAFF. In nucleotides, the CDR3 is TGTGCCAGCAGTGAAGCGAGGATGACAGGGGTGGCTTTCTTT.

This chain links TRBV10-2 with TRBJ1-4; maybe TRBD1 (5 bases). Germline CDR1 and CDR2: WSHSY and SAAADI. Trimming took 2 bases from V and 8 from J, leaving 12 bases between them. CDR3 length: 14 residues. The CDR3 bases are TGCGCCAGCAGTGAGAGAACAGGTGAAGAAAAACTGTTTTTT. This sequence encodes CASSERTGEEKLFF.

Here the CDR3 DNA reads TGTGCCAGTCGAACGGTCGGGGGCTACACCTTC. Its protein product is CASRTVGGYTF. V usage is TRBV19 and J usage is TRBJ1-2; D is unclear. The CDR3 runs to 11 residues. Looked up from germline, CDR1 is LNHDA and CDR2 is SQIVND (reference sequence). V lost 8 bases and J 8 bases, leaving 12 bases between the germline ends.

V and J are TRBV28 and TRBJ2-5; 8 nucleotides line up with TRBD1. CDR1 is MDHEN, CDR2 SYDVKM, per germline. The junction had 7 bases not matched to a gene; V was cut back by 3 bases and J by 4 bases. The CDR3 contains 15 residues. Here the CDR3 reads CASSLEQGARETQYF. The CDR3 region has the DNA TGTGCCAGCAGTTTGGAGCAGGGGGCGCGAGAGACCCAGTACTTC. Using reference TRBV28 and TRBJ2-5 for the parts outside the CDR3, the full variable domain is DVKVTQSSRYLVKRTGEKVFLECVQDMDHENMFWYRQDPGLGLRLIYFSYDVKMKEKGDIPEGYSVSREKKERFSLILESASTNQTSMYLCASSLEQGARETQYFGPGTRLLVL.

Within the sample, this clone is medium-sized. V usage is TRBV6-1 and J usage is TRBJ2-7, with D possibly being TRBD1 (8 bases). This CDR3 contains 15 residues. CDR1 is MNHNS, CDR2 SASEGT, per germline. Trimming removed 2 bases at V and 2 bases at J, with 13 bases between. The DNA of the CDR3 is TGTGCCAGCAGTGAACAACAGGGGGGGCCCTACGAGCAGTACTTC. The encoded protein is CASSEQQGGPYEQYF.